Listed below are T cell receptor beta chains from one sample, sequenced in a study of blood T cell repertoires in COVID-19. Generated by immunoSEQ multiplex PCR, the TCRdb table keeps only in-frame clones and is missing some. The sample carries over 100,000 clones, approximately 89% recorded once. The sample taken for sequencing was peripheral blood. The receptors were gathered from a woman aged 70-85 years with COVID-19, enrolled during active disease. CDR3s include the opening cysteine and the closing phenylalanine or tryptophan. The D gene is left open where the match is weak. Size is omitted from some rows. Given values are once, few, many or a class for expanded clones.

cdr3_nt: TGTGCCAGCAGCTACCCACAGGGAGCTGAAGCTTTCTTT
cdr3_aa: CASSYPQGAEAFF
d_call: -
v_call: TRBV3-1/TRBV3-2
j_call: TRBJ1-1
clone_size: -

cdr3_nt: TGTGCCAGCAGTTTCGACAGGGGGCGCTTGGGGGAGACCCAGTACTTC
cdr3_aa: CASSFDRGRLGETQYF
d_call: TRBD1
v_call: TRBV2
j_call: TRBJ2-5
clone_size: -

cdr3_nt: TGTGCCAGACAGGGGCCCCTCCACTTT
cdr3_aa: CARQGPLHF
d_call: TRBD1
v_call: TRBV6-4
j_call: TRBJ1-6
clone_size: -

cdr3_nt: TGTGCCAGTAGTACGGACAGGCTGAACACTGAAGCTTTCTTT
cdr3_aa: CASSTDRLNTEAFF
d_call: TRBD1
v_call: TRBV19
j_call: TRBJ1-1
clone_size: -

cdr3_nt: TGTGCCTGGAGTAAGGGGATTAATGAAAAACTGTTTTTT
cdr3_aa: CAWSKGINEKLFF
d_call: -
v_call: TRBV30
j_call: TRBJ1-4
clone_size: -

cdr3_nt: TGTGCCAGTAGTATAGATCCCGAGGAAAAACTGTTTTTT
cdr3_aa: CASSIDPEEKLFF
d_call: -
v_call: TRBV19
j_call: TRBJ1-4
clone_size: -

cdr3_nt: TGTGCCATCAGTGAACCTCTAGCGGGGGGGCGGGCTGAGCAGTTCTTC
cdr3_aa: CAISEPLAGGRAEQFF
d_call: TRBD2
v_call: TRBV10-3
j_call: TRBJ2-1
clone_size: -

cdr3_nt: TGCAGCGTTACAACGGGGGGGCCGGATACGCAGTATTTT
cdr3_aa: CSVTTGGPDTQYF
d_call: TRBD2
v_call: TRBV29-1
j_call: TRBJ2-3
clone_size: few

cdr3_nt: TGTGCCAGCAGCCCACAAACAGGGAACACTGAAGCTTTCTTT
cdr3_aa: CASSPQTGNTEAFF
d_call: -
v_call: TRBV3-1/TRBV3-2
j_call: TRBJ1-1
clone_size: few

cdr3_nt: TGTGCCATCAGGACCGGGACAACTAACTATGGCTACACCTTC
cdr3_aa: CAIRTGTTNYGYTF
d_call: -
v_call: TRBV10-3
j_call: TRBJ1-2
clone_size: -

cdr3_nt: TGTGCCAGTAGTTTTCGCAGCGGGGGCGCGAGTAACTATGGCTACACCTTC
cdr3_aa: CASSFRSGGASNYGYTF
d_call: -
v_call: TRBV19
j_call: TRBJ1-2
clone_size: -

cdr3_nt: TGTGCCATCACCACACCGAACTCCTACGAGCAGTACTTC
cdr3_aa: CAITTPNSYEQYF
d_call: -
v_call: TRBV10-3
j_call: TRBJ2-7
clone_size: -

cdr3_nt: TGTGCCAGCAGTCAAACCCCCGGGACAGGGGGTTCACCCCTCCACTTT
cdr3_aa: CASSQTPGTGGSPLHF
d_call: TRBD1
v_call: TRBV6-2/TRBV6-3
j_call: TRBJ1-6
clone_size: few

cdr3_nt: TGTGCCATTTTGGGCCCGGTAAAAAAAAGCAACACTGAAGCTTTCTTT
cdr3_aa: CAILGPVKKSNTEAFF
d_call: -
v_call: TRBV2
j_call: TRBJ1-1
clone_size: -

cdr3_nt: TGTGCCAGCCACATCCTAGCGGGGGGCACAGATACGCAGTATTTT
cdr3_aa: CASHILAGGTDTQYF
d_call: TRBD2
v_call: TRBV2
j_call: TRBJ2-3
clone_size: once

cdr3_nt: TGTGCCAGCAGCCAAGTAACGGGGGACGCTGAAGCTTTCTTT
cdr3_aa: CASSQVTGDAEAFF
d_call: -
v_call: TRBV3-1/TRBV3-2
j_call: TRBJ1-1
clone_size: -

cdr3_nt: TGCGCCAGCAGCTTGGGGGGGGGCGGGGATGAGCAGTTCTTC
cdr3_aa: CASSLGGGGDEQFF
d_call: -
v_call: TRBV5-1
j_call: TRBJ2-1
clone_size: -

cdr3_nt: TGTGCCAGCAGTTCGGTCGGGGGGACCCAGTACTTC
cdr3_aa: CASSSVGGTQYF
d_call: -
v_call: TRBV27
j_call: TRBJ2-5
clone_size: -

cdr3_nt: TGCAGCGTTGTTCCCCTCGGACAGGTCTACAATGAGCAGTTCTTC
cdr3_aa: CSVVPLGQVYNEQFF
d_call: TRBD1
v_call: TRBV29-1
j_call: TRBJ2-1
clone_size: -

cdr3_nt: TGTGCCACCAGTGATCCGGGACAGGGGACAGATACGCAGTATTTT
cdr3_aa: CATSDPGQGTDTQYF
d_call: TRBD1
v_call: TRBV24-1
j_call: TRBJ2-3
clone_size: -

cdr3_nt: TGTGCCAGCAGCCTCGACAGGGGCTACGAGCAGTACTTC
cdr3_aa: CASSLDRGYEQYF
d_call: TRBD1
v_call: TRBV3-1/TRBV3-2
j_call: TRBJ2-7
clone_size: -

cdr3_nt: TGTGCCAGCAGCCGCCGCGGTAGGGCGTGGAAGGGGGCTAATGAAAAACTGTTTTTT
cdr3_aa: CASSRRGRAWKGANEKLFF
d_call: -
v_call: TRBV11-2
j_call: TRBJ1-4
clone_size: -

cdr3_nt: TGTGCCAGCAGTACTGGGGAGGTTCAGCCCCAGCATTTT
cdr3_aa: CASSTGEVQPQHF
d_call: -
v_call: TRBV6-2/TRBV6-3
j_call: TRBJ1-5
clone_size: many

cdr3_nt: TGCGCCAGCAGCCAAGATAGAACTAGCCGTTCGAACACCGGGGAGCTGTTTTTT
cdr3_aa: CASSQDRTSRSNTGELFF
d_call: -
v_call: TRBV4-1
j_call: TRBJ2-2
clone_size: once

cdr3_nt: TGTGCCAGCAGCTTAGATGGCCCGGGGGATCAGCCCCAGCATTTT
cdr3_aa: CASSLDGPGDQPQHF
d_call: -
v_call: TRBV7-8
j_call: TRBJ1-5
clone_size: -

cdr3_nt: TGTGCCAGCAGCCGAGGGACAGGGCTTTCCTACGAGCAGTACTTC
cdr3_aa: CASSRGTGLSYEQYF
d_call: TRBD1
v_call: TRBV4-2
j_call: TRBJ2-7
clone_size: -

cdr3_nt: TGTGCCAGCAGTGAAGGGAGGATAGCGGGACCCACAGATACGCAGTATTTT
cdr3_aa: CASSEGRIAGPTDTQYF
d_call: TRBD2
v_call: TRBV6-1
j_call: TRBJ2-3
clone_size: once

cdr3_nt: TGCGCCAGCAGTGAGTCTTCCGGGACAGCTCAAGAGACCCAGTACTTC
cdr3_aa: CASSESSGTAQETQYF
d_call: TRBD1
v_call: TRBV10-1
j_call: TRBJ2-5
clone_size: -

cdr3_nt: TGTGCCAGCAGCGGGACAGAGGGCACTGAAGCTTTCTTT
cdr3_aa: CASSGTEGTEAFF
d_call: TRBD1
v_call: TRBV2
j_call: TRBJ1-1
clone_size: -

cdr3_nt: TGTGCCAGCAGCTCCGGAGATTCACCCCTCCACTTT
cdr3_aa: CASSSGDSPLHF
d_call: -
v_call: TRBV5-4
j_call: TRBJ1-6
clone_size: once

cdr3_nt: TGTGCCAGCAGTGAATTCGGCGGTAATTCCTACAATGAGCAGTTCTTC
cdr3_aa: CASSEFGGNSYNEQFF
d_call: -
v_call: TRBV2
j_call: TRBJ2-1
clone_size: few

cdr3_nt: TGTGCCAGCAGCCAGGGTAGAAACACTGAAGCTTTCTTT
cdr3_aa: CASSQGRNTEAFF
d_call: -
v_call: TRBV27
j_call: TRBJ1-1
clone_size: few

cdr3_nt: TGCGCCAGCAGCCAACTTTCCAGGGCCGGTTCGTTGGGAACCGGGGAGCTGTTTTTT
cdr3_aa: CASSQLSRAGSLGTGELFF
d_call: -
v_call: TRBV5-1
j_call: TRBJ2-2
clone_size: -

cdr3_nt: TGTGCCAGCAGCGACCGGACAGGGGGAAAAACCTACAATGAGCAGTTCTTC
cdr3_aa: CASSDRTGGKTYNEQFF
d_call: TRBD1
v_call: TRBV3-1/TRBV3-2
j_call: TRBJ2-1
clone_size: -

cdr3_nt: TGCGCCAGCAGCTTGGGGGCAGTTGCTAACTATGGCTACACCTTC
cdr3_aa: CASSLGAVANYGYTF
d_call: -
v_call: TRBV5-1
j_call: TRBJ1-2
clone_size: -

cdr3_nt: TGTGCCTGGAGTGAGGGACAGGGGAATCAGCCCCAGCATTTT
cdr3_aa: CAWSEGQGNQPQHF
d_call: TRBD1
v_call: TRBV30
j_call: TRBJ1-5
clone_size: -

cdr3_nt: TGTGCCAGCAGTTACCCATCGGGACATCCCTACGAGCAGTACTTC
cdr3_aa: CASSYPSGHPYEQYF
d_call: -
v_call: TRBV6-2/TRBV6-3
j_call: TRBJ2-7
clone_size: -

cdr3_nt: TGTGCCAGTAGTATCGACCGTAGGACAGGGACCCCCTACGAGCAGTACTTC
cdr3_aa: CASSIDRRTGTPYEQYF
d_call: TRBD1
v_call: TRBV19
j_call: TRBJ2-7
clone_size: -

cdr3_nt: TGTGCCAGCAGTTCCCGCGGAATGGGGCTCGATGGCTACACCTTC
cdr3_aa: CASSSRGMGLDGYTF
d_call: -
v_call: TRBV6-2/TRBV6-3
j_call: TRBJ1-2
clone_size: -

cdr3_nt: TGTGCCACCAGCAGACAGGGATTAGGTTCACCCCTCCACTTT
cdr3_aa: CATSRQGLGSPLHF
d_call: -
v_call: TRBV15
j_call: TRBJ1-6
clone_size: -

cdr3_nt: TGTGCCAGCAGCGTAGTGATCGGGGGGGCCACAGATACGCAGTATTTT
cdr3_aa: CASSVVIGGATDTQYF
d_call: TRBD2
v_call: TRBV9
j_call: TRBJ2-3
clone_size: once

cdr3_nt: TGTGCCAGCAGCGAGCCAGGGTCCTACAATGAGCAGTTCTTC
cdr3_aa: CASSEPGSYNEQFF
d_call: -
v_call: TRBV4-2
j_call: TRBJ2-1
clone_size: -

cdr3_nt: TGTGCCAGCAGTTTCTCCGGTCCAGGCACTAATGAAAAACTGTTTTTT
cdr3_aa: CASSFSGPGTNEKLFF
d_call: -
v_call: TRBV6-6
j_call: TRBJ1-4
clone_size: -

cdr3_nt: TGTGCCAGCAGTTCCCTGGTGAAGGGGGCGAACTTCATAAGCAATCAGCCCCAGCATTTT
cdr3_aa: CASSSLVKGANFISNQPQHF
d_call: TRBD1
v_call: TRBV28
j_call: TRBJ1-5
clone_size: -

cdr3_nt: TGCAGCCACACAGGGGACTTTCTAGCCAAAAACATTCAGTACTTC
cdr3_aa: CSHTGDFLAKNIQYF
d_call: -
v_call: TRBV29-1
j_call: TRBJ2-4
clone_size: -

cdr3_nt: TGTGCCAGCAGCTTAGCGCCCGGCTCGGGGCCCCAGCATTTT
cdr3_aa: CASSLAPGSGPQHF
d_call: -
v_call: TRBV7-2
j_call: TRBJ1-5
clone_size: -

cdr3_nt: TGTGCCAGCAGCCCCCCGGGGAGTCGCCACGAGCAGTACTTC
cdr3_aa: CASSPPGSRHEQYF
d_call: -
v_call: TRBV9
j_call: TRBJ2-7
clone_size: -

cdr3_nt: TGTGCCAGCAGCTTACAGGGCGCCGGTGGCTACACCTTC
cdr3_aa: CASSLQGAGGYTF
d_call: -
v_call: TRBV5-4
j_call: TRBJ1-2
clone_size: -

cdr3_nt: TGTGCCAGCGTTACAGGGCCCTCCCGGACTAATGAAAAACTGTTTTTT
cdr3_aa: CASVTGPSRTNEKLFF
d_call: -
v_call: TRBV2
j_call: TRBJ1-4
clone_size: -

cdr3_nt: TGCGCCAGCAAAGAGGTTTACTCTGGAAACACCATATATTTT
cdr3_aa: CASKEVYSGNTIYF
d_call: -
v_call: TRBV4-1
j_call: TRBJ1-3
clone_size: -

cdr3_nt: TGTGCCAGCAGCGTAGGGACACAGACACCCCTCCACTTT
cdr3_aa: CASSVGTQTPLHF
d_call: -
v_call: TRBV9
j_call: TRBJ1-6
clone_size: -

cdr3_nt: TGTGCCAGCTCACCAAGGGGCGACTATGGCTACACCTTC
cdr3_aa: CASSPRGDYGYTF
d_call: -
v_call: TRBV18
j_call: TRBJ1-2
clone_size: -

cdr3_nt: TGTGCCAGCAGCTCCCGGTTTGGGACAGGGGCTGGTGAGCAGTTCTTC
cdr3_aa: CASSSRFGTGAGEQFF
d_call: TRBD1
v_call: TRBV9
j_call: TRBJ2-1
clone_size: -

cdr3_nt: TGTGCCATCAGTGCCGGACAGGACACAGATACGCAGTATTTT
cdr3_aa: CAISAGQDTDTQYF
d_call: TRBD1
v_call: TRBV10-3
j_call: TRBJ2-3
clone_size: -

cdr3_nt: TGCGCCAGCAGCCCGGGACACGATAATTCACCCCTCCACTTT
cdr3_aa: CASSPGHDNSPLHF
d_call: -
v_call: TRBV4-1
j_call: TRBJ1-6
clone_size: few

cdr3_nt: TGTGCCAGCAGCTTTAAGAACACTGAAGCTTTCTTT
cdr3_aa: CASSFKNTEAFF
d_call: -
v_call: TRBV13
j_call: TRBJ1-1
clone_size: -

cdr3_nt: TGTGCCAGCAGCTTTGCCCCACTCCCGGGACAGGGAGGAAACTCTGGAAACACCATATATTTT
cdr3_aa: CASSFAPLPGQGGNSGNTIYF
d_call: -
v_call: TRBV12-1
j_call: TRBJ1-3
clone_size: -

cdr3_nt: TGTGCCAGCCCCCGGGGAGGGCCGAACACCGGGGAGCTGTTTTTT
cdr3_aa: CASPRGGPNTGELFF
d_call: TRBD2
v_call: TRBV18
j_call: TRBJ2-2
clone_size: -

cdr3_nt: TGTGCCAGCATCGGGGAGGGCCGCGTAAATGGCTACACCTTC
cdr3_aa: CASIGEGRVNGYTF
d_call: -
v_call: TRBV6-5
j_call: TRBJ1-2
clone_size: -